This T cell receptor beta chain was recorded in a study of T-cell reconstitution after alpha-beta-depleted transplantation in children. A TCRbeta library incorporating unique molecular identifiers was prepared. TCRdb reprocessed the PCR reads with MiXCR, giving one entry per CDR3 protein. Among about 980,000 distinct CDR3 sequences, roughly 29% were seen once, and the ten largest hold about 28%. Notes on this clonotype: Its target is unknown.

Per germline, CDR1 SGDLS and CDR2 YYNGEE. Trimming removed 0 bases at V and 5 bases at J, with 12 bases between. The CDR3 contains 14 residues. Study observations and caveats: Most T-cell counts and diversity one year after the transplant came from T cells that were newly produced.

The source is a boy under two years old who had a stem cell transplant for SCID, so the T cells may come from the graft donor. Sequencing used PBMCs, mostly from graft donor cells, obtained 360 days after TCRalphabeta/CD19-depleted stem cell transplant. This chain uses TRBV9 with TRBJ2-7; either TRBD1 or TRBD2 may supply D (5 bases each). The CDR3 nucleotides read TGTGCCAGCAGCGTAGACAGCCGGGACCACGAGCAGTACTTC. Protein sequence: CASSVDSRDHEQYF.